This T cell receptor beta chain was obtained from a study of T-cell reconstitution after alpha-beta-depleted transplantation in children. This clonotype was counted between two and nine times. Its matching antigen is unknown. TCRbeta library construction was performed incorporating unique molecular identifiers. In TCRdb, the PCR reads were re-called with MiXCR into one record per CDR3 protein. The data contain almost 500,000 distinct CDR3 sequences, 10% of them singletons. Germline V gene data show CDR1 as SEHNR and CDR2 as FQNEAQ (reference sequence). The CDR3 sequence is 16 residues long. V lost 5 bases and J lost 5; bases outside the gene matches: 12. General observations from the study: Some patients showed high day-60 TCRbeta diversity, which derived from surviving recipient T cells and thymic progenitors. After transplant, at about two months, alpha-beta T cells were reportedly derived from several hundred expanded graft clones. One year post-transplant, T-cell counts and diversity were largely derived from T cells produced anew.

The TCR originated in a child aged 2 to 9 with inherited bone marrow failure, due to receive a stem cell transplant. This sample comprised PBMCs, obtained before TCRalphabeta/CD19-depleted stem cell transplant. The genes are TRBV7-9 and TRBJ2-5; the match to TRBD2 covers 9 bases. CDR3 sequence: CASSLTSGLKQETQYF. CDR3 DNA sequence: TGTGCCAGCAGCCTAACTAGCGGGCTCAAGCAGGAGACCCAGTACTTC.